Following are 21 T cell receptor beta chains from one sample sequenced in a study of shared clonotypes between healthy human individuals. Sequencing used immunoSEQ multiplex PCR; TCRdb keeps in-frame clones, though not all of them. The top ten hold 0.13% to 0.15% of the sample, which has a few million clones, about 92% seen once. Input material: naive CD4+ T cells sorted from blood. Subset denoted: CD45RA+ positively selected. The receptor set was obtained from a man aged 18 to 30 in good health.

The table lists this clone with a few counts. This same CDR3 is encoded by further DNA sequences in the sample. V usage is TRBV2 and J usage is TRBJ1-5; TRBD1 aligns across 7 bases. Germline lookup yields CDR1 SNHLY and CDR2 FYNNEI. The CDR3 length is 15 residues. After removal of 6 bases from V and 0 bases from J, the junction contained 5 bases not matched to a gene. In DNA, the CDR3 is TGTGCCAGCAGCGGACAGGACTATAGCAATCAGCCCCAGCATTTT. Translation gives CASSGQDYSNQPQHF.

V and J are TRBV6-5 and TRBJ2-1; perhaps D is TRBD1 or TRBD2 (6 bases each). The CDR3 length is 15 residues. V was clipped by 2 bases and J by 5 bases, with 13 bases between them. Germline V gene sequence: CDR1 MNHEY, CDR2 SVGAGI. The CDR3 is CASSYQGGSNNEQFF. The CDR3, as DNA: TGTGCCAGCAGTTACCAAGGGGGGAGCAACAATGAGCAGTTCTTC.

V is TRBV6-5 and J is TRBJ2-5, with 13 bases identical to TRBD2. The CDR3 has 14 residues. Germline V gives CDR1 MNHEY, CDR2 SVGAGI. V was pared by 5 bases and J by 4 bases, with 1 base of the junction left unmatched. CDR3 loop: CASSRLAGGETQYF. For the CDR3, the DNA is TGTGCCAGCAGTAGACTAGCGGGGGGAGAGACCCAGTACTTC.

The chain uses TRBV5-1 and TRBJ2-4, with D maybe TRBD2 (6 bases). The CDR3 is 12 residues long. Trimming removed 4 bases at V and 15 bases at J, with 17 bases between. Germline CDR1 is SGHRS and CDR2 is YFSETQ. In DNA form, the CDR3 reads TGCGCCAGCAGCGTCCGCGGGGAGTTTGGGTACTTC. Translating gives CASSVRGEFGYF.

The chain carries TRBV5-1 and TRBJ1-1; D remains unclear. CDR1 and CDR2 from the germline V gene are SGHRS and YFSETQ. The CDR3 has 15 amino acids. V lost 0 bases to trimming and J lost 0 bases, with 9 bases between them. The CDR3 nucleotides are TGCGCCAGCAGCTTGGCATCAGAACTGAACACTGAAGCTTTCTTT. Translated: CASSLASELNTEAFF.

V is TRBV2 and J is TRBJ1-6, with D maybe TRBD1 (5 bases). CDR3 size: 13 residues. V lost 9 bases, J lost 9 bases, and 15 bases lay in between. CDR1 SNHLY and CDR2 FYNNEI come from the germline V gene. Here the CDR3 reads CASLGTFTSPLHF. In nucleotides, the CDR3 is TGTGCCAGTTTGGGGACCTTCACTTCACCCCTCCACTTT.

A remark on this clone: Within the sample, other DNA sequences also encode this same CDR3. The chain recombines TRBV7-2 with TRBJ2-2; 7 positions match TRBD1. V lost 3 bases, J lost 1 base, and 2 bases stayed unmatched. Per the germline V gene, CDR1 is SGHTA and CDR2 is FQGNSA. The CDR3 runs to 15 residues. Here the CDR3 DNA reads TGTGCCAGCAGCTTGGGACAGTTGAACACCGGGGAGCTGTTTTTT. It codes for CASSLGQLNTGELFF.

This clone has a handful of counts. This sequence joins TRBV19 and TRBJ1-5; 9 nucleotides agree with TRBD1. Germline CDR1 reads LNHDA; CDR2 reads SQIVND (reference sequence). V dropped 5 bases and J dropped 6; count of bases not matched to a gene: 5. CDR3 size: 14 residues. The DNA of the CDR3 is TGTGCCAGTAGTCTCACAGGGGGCAGTCAGCCCCAGCATTTT. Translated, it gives CASSLTGGSQPQHF.

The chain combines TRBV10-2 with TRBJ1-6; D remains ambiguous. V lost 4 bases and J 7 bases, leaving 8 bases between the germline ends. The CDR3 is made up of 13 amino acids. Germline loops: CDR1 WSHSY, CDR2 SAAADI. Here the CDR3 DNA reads TGCGCCAGCAGTGTCCTGAGAAATTCACCCCTCCACTTT. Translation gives CASSVLRNSPLHF.

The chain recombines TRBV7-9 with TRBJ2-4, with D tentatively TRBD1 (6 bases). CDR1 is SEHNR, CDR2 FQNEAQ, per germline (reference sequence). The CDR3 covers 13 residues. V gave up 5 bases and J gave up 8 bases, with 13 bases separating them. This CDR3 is CASSPDSGDIQYF. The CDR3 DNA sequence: TGTGCCAGCAGCCCAGATTCAGGGGACATTCAGTACTTC. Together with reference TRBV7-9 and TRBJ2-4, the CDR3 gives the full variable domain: DTGVSQNPRHKITKRGQNVTFRCDPISEHNRLYWYRQTLGQGPEFLTYFQNEAQLEKSRLLSDRFSAERPKGSFSTLEIQRTEQGDSAMYLCASSPDSGDIQYFGAGTRLSVL.

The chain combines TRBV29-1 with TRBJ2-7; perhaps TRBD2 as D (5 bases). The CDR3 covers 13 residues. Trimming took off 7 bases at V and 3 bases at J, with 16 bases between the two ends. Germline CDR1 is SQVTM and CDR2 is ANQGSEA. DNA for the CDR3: TGCAGCGCGCTACTAGGAAGGTTCTACGAGCAGTACTTC. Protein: CSALLGRFYEQYF.

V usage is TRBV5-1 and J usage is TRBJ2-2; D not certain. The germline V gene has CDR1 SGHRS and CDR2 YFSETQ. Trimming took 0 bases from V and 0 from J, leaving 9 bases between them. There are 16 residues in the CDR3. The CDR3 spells CASSLGRSSNTGELFF. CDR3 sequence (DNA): TGCGCCAGCAGCTTGGGTAGGTCCTCGAACACCGGGGAGCTGTTTTTT.

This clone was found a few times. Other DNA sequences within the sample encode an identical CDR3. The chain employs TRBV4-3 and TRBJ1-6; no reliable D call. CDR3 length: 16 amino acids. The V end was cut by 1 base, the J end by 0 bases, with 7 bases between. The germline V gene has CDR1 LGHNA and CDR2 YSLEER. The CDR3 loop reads CASSQAQSSYNSPLHF. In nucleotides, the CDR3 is TGCGCCAGCAGCCAAGCTCAGAGCTCCTATAATTCACCCCTCCACTTT.

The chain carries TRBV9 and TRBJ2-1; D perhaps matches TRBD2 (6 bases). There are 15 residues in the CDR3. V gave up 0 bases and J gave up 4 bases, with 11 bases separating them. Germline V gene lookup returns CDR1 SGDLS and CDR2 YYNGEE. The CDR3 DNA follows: TGTGCCAGCAGCGTAGAGGGGCTAGCGTACAATGAGCAGTTCTTC. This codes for CASSVEGLAYNEQFF.

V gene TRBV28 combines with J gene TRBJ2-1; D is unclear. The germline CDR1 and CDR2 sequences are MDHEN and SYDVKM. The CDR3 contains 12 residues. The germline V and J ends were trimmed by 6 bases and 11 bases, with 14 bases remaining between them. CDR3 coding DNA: TGTGCCAGCAGGCCACCTAGTGTCAAGCAGTTCTTC. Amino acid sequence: CASRPPSVKQFF.

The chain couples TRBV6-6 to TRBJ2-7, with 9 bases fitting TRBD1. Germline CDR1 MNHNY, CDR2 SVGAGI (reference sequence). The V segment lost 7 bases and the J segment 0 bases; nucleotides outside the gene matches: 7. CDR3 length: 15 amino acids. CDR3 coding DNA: TGTGCCAGCACCGCCCGGACAGGGGCCTCCTACGAGCAGTACTTC. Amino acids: CASTARTGASYEQYF.

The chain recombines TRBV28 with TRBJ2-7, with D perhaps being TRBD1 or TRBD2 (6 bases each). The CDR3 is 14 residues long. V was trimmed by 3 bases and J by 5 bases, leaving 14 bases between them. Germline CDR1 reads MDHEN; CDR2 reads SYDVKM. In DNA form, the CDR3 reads TGTGCCAGCAGTTTCGGGCAGGGGAGGCACGAGCAGTACTTC. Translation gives CASSFGQGRHEQYF.

This CDR3 is CASSLAGRVDSPLHF. In nucleotides, the CDR3 is TGCGCCAGCAGCTTGGCTGGACGGGTGGATTCACCCCTCCACTTT. The rearrangement links TRBV5-1 to TRBJ1-6; D is uncertain. Germline V CDR1 and CDR2: SGHRS, YFSETQ. The V gene lost 0 bases and the J gene lost 8 bases, with 12 bases spanning the gap. The CDR3 is 15 residues long. Complete variable domain (other parts from reference TRBV5-1 and TRBJ1-6): KAGVTQTPRYLIKTRGQQVTLSCSPISGHRSVSWYQQTPGQGLQFLFEYFSETQRNKGNFPGRFSGRQFSNSRSEMNVSTLELGDSALYLCASSLAGRVDSPLHFGNGTRLTVT.

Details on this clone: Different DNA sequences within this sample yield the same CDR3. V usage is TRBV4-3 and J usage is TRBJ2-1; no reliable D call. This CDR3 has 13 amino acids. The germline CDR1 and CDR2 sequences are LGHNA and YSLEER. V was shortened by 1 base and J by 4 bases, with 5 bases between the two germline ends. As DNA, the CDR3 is TGCGCCAGCAGCCAAGTGGGATACAATGAGCAGTTCTTC. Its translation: CASSQVGYNEQFF.

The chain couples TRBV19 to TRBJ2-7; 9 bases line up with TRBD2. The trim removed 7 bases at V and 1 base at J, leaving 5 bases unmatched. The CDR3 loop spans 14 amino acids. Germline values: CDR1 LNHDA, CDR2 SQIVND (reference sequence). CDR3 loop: CASMKAGGSYEQYF. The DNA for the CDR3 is TGTGCCAGTATGAAAGCGGGAGGATCCTACGAGCAGTACTTC.

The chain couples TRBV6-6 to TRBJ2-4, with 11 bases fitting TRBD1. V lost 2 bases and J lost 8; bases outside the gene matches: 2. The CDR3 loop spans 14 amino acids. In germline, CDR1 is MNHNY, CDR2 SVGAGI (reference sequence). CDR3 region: CASSYGTGGYIQYF. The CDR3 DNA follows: TGTGCCAGCAGTTACGGGACAGGGGGGTACATTCAGTACTTC.